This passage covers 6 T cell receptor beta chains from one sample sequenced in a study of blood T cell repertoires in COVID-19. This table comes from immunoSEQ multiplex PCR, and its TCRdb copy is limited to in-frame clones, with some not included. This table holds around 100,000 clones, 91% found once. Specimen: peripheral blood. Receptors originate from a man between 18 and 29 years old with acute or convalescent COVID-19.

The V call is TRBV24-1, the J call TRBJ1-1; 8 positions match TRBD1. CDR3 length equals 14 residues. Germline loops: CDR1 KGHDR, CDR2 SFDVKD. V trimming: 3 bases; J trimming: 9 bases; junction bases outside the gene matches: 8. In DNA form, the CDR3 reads TGTGCCACCAGTGATGCTTCCGGGACAGGAAAAGCTTTCTTT. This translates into CATSDASGTGKAFF.

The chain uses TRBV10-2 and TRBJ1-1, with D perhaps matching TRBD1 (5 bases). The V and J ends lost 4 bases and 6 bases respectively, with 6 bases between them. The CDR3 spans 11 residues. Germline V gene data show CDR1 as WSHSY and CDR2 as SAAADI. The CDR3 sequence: CASSARAEAFF. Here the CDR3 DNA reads TGCGCCAGCAGTGCCAGGGCTGAAGCTTTCTTT.

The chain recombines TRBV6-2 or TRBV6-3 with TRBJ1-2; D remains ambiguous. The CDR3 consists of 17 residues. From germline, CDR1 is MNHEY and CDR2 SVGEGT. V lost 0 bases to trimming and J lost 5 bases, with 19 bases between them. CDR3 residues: CASSYSTVRSPSYGYTF. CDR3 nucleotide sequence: TGTGCCAGCAGTTACTCGACGGTGAGGTCCCCATCGTATGGCTACACCTTC.

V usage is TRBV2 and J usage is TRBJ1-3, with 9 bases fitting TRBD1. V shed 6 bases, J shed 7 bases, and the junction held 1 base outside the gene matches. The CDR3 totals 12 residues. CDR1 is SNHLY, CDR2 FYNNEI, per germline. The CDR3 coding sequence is TGTGCCAGCAGCGGACAGGGGAACACCATATATTTT. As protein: CASSGQGNTIYF.

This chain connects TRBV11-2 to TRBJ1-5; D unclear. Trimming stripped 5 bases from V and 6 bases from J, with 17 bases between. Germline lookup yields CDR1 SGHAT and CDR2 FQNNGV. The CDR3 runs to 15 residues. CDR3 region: CASSEGSGVGQPQHF. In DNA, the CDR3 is TGTGCCAGCAGCGAGGGCTCAGGCGTAGGTCAGCCCCAGCATTTT.

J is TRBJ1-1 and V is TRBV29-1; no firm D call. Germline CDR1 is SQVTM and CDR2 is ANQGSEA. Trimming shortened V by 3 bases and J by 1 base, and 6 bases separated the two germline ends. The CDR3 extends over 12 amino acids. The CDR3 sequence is CSVDSGNTEAFF. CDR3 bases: TGCAGCGTTGATTCAGGGAACACTGAAGCTTTCTTT.